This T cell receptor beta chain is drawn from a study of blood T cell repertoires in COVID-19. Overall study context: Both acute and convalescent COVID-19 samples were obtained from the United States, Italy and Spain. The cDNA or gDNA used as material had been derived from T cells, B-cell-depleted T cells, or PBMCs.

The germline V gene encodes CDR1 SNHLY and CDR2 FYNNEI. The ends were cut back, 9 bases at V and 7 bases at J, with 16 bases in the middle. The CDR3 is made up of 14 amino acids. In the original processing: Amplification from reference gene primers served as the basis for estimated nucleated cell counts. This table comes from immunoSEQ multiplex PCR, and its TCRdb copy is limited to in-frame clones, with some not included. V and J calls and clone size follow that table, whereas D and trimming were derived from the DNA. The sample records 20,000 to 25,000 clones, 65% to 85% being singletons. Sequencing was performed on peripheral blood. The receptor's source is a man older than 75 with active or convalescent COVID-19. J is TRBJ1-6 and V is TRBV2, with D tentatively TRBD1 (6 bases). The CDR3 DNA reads TGTGCCAGAGCCGGAGACAGGAGAAATTCACCCCTCCACTTT. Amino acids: CARAGDRRNSPLHF.